A selection of T cell receptor beta chains follows, all from one sample in a study of shared clonotypes between healthy human individuals. The protocol was immunoSEQ multiplex PCR, while the TCRdb copy is restricted to in-frame clones and leaves out a portion. The table lists roughly 640,000 clones, approximately 97% of them singletons. The sample was naive CD4+ T cells sorted from blood. Receptor source: a woman aged 25-40 years in good health. Each CDR3 is given with its conserved first and last residue. The D gene is left open where the match is weak. Not every row has a clone size; where given, it reads once, few, many or a size class.

TRBD1 TRBJ1-4 NA TRBV28 TGTGCCAGCACACAGGGGGCGGGTAATGAAAAACTGTTTTTT CASTQGAGNEKLFF
NA TRBJ1-1 NA TRBV28 TGTGCCAGCAGTGCCTTTCGGGGCTGGAACACTGAAGCTTTCTTT CASSAFRGWNTEAFF
TRBD2 TRBJ2-3 once TRBV7-6 TGTGCCAGCAGCCCAGGCACTAGCGGCACAGATACGCAGTATTTT CASSPGTSGTDTQYF
NA TRBJ2-3 once TRBV11-2 TGTGCCAGCAGCCGTTTTGGGGATACGCAGTATTTT CASSRFGDTQYF
NA TRBJ2-3 NA TRBV5-1 TGCGCCAGCAAAAAGAGCACAGATACGCAGTATTTT CASKKSTDTQYF
NA TRBJ2-6 NA TRBV7-2 TGTGCCAGCAGCTTATCCGGGGGTGGGGCCAACGTCCTGACTTTC CASSLSGGGANVLTF
NA TRBJ1-5 NA TRBV5-1 TGCGCCAGCAGCCCTCGGGGTGGGTACGATCAGCCCCAGCATTTT CASSPRGGYDQPQHF
NA TRBJ2-3 NA TRBV27 TGTGCCAGCAGGGCTAGCGGCACAGATACGCAGTATTTT CASRASGTDTQYF
TRBD1 TRBJ2-7 NA TRBV4-1 TGCGCCAGCAGCCAGGGGGACAGGGGCTACGAGCAGTACTTC CASSQGDRGYEQYF
NA TRBJ2-3 once TRBV2 TGTGCCAGCACGCCACTCCTCAGCACAGATACGCAGTATTTT CASTPLLSTDTQYF
NA TRBJ1-5 NA TRBV10-3 TGTGCCACCACCGAGAGCGGGACGGGGTATAGCAATCAGCCCCAGCATTTT CATTESGTGYSNQPQHF
TRBD2 TRBJ2-3 NA TRBV28 TGTGCCAGCAGCCGACTAGCGGGAGTTTCCAATACGCAGTATTTT CASSRLAGVSNTQYF
NA TRBJ2-2 NA TRBV28 TGTGCCAGCAGCTGGGACTCCTGGACGGGGGAGCTGTTTTTT CASSWDSWTGELFF
NA TRBJ1-1 NA TRBV5-1 TGCGCCAGCAGCTGGACGGGGGGATCCACTGAAGCTTTCTTT CASSWTGGSTEAFF
NA TRBJ2-7 NA TRBV18 TGTGCCAGCTCACCCACACAGGGCTTTACCTACGAGCAGTACTTC CASSPTQGFTYEQYF
TRBD1 TRBJ2-1 once TRBV28 TGTGCCAGCAGTTCACCCTACGGTCGGGACAGGAACTACAATGAGCAGTTCTTC CASSSPYGRDRNYNEQFF
TRBD1 TRBJ2-7 NA TRBV19 TGTGCCAGTAGTAAGTGGACAGGCTACGAGCAGTACTTC CASSKWTGYEQYF
TRBD2 TRBJ2-1 once TRBV28 TGTGCCAGCAGTGGGACTAGCGGGAGTACGTTGGGCTCCTACAATGAGCAGTTCTTC CASSGTSGSTLGSYNEQFF
NA TRBJ1-2 NA TRBV6-1 TGTGCCAGCAGCCGCTTATTTGCGGGGTATGGCTACACCTTC CASSRLFAGYGYTF
TRBD2 TRBJ2-1 NA TRBV5-1 TGCGCCAGCAGCTTGTCCACTAGCGGGAGTGGTGAGCAGTTCTTC CASSLSTSGSGEQFF
NA TRBJ1-2 once TRBV7-9 TGTGCCAGCAGCTTAGCGCCAGGAAATGGCTACACCTTC CASSLAPGNGYTF
TRBD2 TRBJ2-1 NA TRBV27 TGTGCCAGCAGTTTATCCAGAGGTGTAGGGACTAGGGAGTTCTTC CASSLSRGVGTREFF
TRBD2 TRBJ2-7 NA TRBV6-5 TGTGCCAGCAGTGGTCACCTAGCGGGTTCCTACGAGCAGTACTTC CASSGHLAGSYEQYF
NA TRBJ1-2 NA TRBV11-2 TGTGCCAGCAGCCCCCTGGACTATGGCTACACCTTC CASSPLDYGYTF
NA TRBJ1-2 NA TRBV7-2 TGTGCCAGCAGTCTAACAGGGATGTACTCCTATGGCTACACCTTC CASSLTGMYSYGYTF
NA TRBJ2-3 NA TRBV28 TGTGCCAGCAGGGACAGACCTGGTGATACGCAGTATTTT CASRDRPGDTQYF
NA TRBJ2-3 NA TRBV10-1 TGCGCCAGCAGCGAAGAAGGCACAGATACGCAGTATTTT CASSEEGTDTQYF
NA TRBJ2-7 once TRBV7-9 TGTGCCAGCAGCCAATCATCCTACGAGCAGTACTTC CASSQSSYEQYF
NA TRBJ1-1 NA TRBV15 TGTGCCACCAGCAGGGCTCAACAGGGGAACACTGAAGCTTTCTTT CATSRAQQGNTEAFF
NA TRBJ2-7 NA TRBV7-6 TGTGCCAGCAGCTTAAATTTAGCCTCCTACGAGCAGTACTTC CASSLNLASYEQYF
NA TRBJ1-5 NA TRBV19 TGTGCCAGTAGTATCCGGGTGGGGCAGCCCCAGCATTTT CASSIRVGQPQHF
NA TRBJ2-3 once TRBV6-5 TGTGCCAGCACCAATGTATACACAGATACGCAGTATTTT CASTNVYTDTQYF
NA TRBJ1-1 NA TRBV9 TGTGCCAGCAGCGTAGGCAGTTTCGCCACTGAAGCTTTCTTT CASSVGSFATEAFF